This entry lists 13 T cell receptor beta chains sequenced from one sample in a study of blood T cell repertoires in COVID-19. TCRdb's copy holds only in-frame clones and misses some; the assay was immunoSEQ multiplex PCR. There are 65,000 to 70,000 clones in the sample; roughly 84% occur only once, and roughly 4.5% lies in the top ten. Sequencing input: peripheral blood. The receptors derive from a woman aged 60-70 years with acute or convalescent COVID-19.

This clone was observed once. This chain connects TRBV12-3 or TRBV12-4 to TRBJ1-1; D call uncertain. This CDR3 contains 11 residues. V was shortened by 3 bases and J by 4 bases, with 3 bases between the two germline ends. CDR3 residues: CASSFSTEAFF. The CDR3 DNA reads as TGTGCCAGCAGTTTCAGCACTGAAGCTTTCTTT.

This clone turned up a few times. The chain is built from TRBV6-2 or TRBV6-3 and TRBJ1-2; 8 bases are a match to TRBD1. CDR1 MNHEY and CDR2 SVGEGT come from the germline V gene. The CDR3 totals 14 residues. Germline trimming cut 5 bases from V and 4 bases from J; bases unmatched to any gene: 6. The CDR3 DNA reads TGTGCCAGCAGTAAACCGGGACAGGTCTATGGCTACACCTTC. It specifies CASSKPGQVYGYTF.

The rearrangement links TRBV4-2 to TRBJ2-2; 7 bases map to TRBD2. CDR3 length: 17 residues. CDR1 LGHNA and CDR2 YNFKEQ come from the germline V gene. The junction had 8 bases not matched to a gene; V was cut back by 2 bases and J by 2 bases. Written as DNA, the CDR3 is TGTGCCAGCAGCCAAATACTACTAGCGACAAACACCGGGGAGCTGTTTTTT. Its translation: CASSQILLATNTGELFF.

The CDR3 spells CASSQDRGAEGYTF. In nucleotides, the CDR3 is TGTGCCAGTAGTCAAGACAGAGGCGCAGAGGGCTACACCTTC. This sequence joins TRBV19 and TRBJ1-2; D is perhaps TRBD1 (5 bases). Germline V gene sequence: CDR1 LNHDA, CDR2 SQIVND (reference sequence). This CDR3 is built from 14 residues. The V and J ends lost 5 bases and 8 bases respectively, with 18 bases between them.

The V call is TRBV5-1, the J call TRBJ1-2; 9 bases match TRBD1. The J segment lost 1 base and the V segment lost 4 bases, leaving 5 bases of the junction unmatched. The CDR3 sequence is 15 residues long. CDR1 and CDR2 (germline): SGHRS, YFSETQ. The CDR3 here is CASSLGTGFNYGYTF. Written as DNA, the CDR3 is TGCGCCAGCAGCCTCGGGACAGGGTTTAACTATGGCTACACCTTC.

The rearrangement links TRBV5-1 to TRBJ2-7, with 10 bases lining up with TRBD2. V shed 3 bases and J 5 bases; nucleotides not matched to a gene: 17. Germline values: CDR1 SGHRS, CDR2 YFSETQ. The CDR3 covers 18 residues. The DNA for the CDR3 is TGCGCCAGCAGCTCCGGTCCCGGGTTAGCGGGGGGCTTGAACGAGCAGTACTTC. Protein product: CASSSGPGLAGGLNEQYF. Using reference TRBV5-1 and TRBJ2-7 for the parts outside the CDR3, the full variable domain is KAGVTQTPRYLIKTRGQQVTLSCSPISGHRSVSWYQQTPGQGLQFLFEYFSETQRNKGNFPGRFSGRQFSNSRSEMNVSTLELGDSALYLCASSSGPGLAGGLNEQYFGPGTRLTVT.

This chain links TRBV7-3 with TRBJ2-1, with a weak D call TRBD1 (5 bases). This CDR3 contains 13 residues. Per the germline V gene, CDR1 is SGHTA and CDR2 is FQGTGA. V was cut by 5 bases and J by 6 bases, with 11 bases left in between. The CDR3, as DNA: TGTGCCAGCAGCCGGACATATTCCAATGAGCAGTTCTTC. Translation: CASSRTYSNEQFF.

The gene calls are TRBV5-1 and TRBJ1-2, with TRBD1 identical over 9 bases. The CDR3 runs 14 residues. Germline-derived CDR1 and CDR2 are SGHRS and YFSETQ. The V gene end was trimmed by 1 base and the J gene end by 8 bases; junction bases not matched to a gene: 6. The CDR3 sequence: CASSLPDRGNGYTF. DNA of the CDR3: TGCGCCAGCAGCTTGCCCGACAGGGGGAACGGCTACACCTTC.

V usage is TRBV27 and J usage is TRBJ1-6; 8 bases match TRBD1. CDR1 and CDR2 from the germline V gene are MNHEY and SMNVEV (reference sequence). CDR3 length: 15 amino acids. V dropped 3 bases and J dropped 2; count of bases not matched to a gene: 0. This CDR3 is CASSLDRAYNSPLHF. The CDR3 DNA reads TGTGCCAGCAGTTTGGACAGGGCCTATAATTCACCCCTCCACTTT.

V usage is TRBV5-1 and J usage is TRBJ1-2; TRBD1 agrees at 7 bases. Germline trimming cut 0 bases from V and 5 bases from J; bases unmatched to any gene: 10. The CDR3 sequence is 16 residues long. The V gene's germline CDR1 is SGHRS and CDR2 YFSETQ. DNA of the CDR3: TGCGCCAGCAGCTTGGACCCGGGACAGCCCCAATATGGCTACACCTTC. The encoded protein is CASSLDPGQPQYGYTF.

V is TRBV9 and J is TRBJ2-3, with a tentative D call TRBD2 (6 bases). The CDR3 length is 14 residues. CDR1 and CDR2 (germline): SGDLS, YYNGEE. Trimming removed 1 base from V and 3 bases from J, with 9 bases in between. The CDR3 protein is CASSVSGQTDTQYF. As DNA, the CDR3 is TGTGCCAGCAGCGTAAGCGGGCAGACAGATACGCAGTATTTT.

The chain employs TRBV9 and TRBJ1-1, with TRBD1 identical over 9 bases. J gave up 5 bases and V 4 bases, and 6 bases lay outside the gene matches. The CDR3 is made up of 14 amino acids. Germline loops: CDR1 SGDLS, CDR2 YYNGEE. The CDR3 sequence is CASSRDRGWTEAFF. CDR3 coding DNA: TGTGCCAGCAGCCGTGACAGGGGGTGGACTGAAGCTTTCTTT.

For the CDR3, the DNA is TGTGCCAGCAGTGAAGTCCCCCATTTCAATTCACCCCTCCACTTT. Translation gives CASSEVPHFNSPLHF. The chain has TRBV6-1 and TRBJ1-6, with D hard to call. The CDR3 is 15 residues long. The V and J ends lost 1 base and 7 bases respectively, with 11 bases between them. Germline CDR1 and CDR2: MNHNS and SASEGT.